This T cell receptor beta chain derives from a study of blood T cells in healthy people across ages. General study points: Possibly, changes in expanded clonotypes were confounded because donor CMV status was unknown.

With a J-beta primer mix and a sample-barcoded 5' primer, a second PCR ran 7 to 11 cycles. Each cDNA molecule carried a tag from a template-switch adaptor that contained 12 random nucleotides. TCRdb re-called the 5' RACE reads with MiXCR, one entry per CDR3 protein. The table has 600,000 or so distinct CDR3 sequences, about 30% seen once; the top ten hold 15% to 18%. Caucasian individuals from Russia who were healthy and aged 6 to 90 acted as donors. The CDR3 extends over 14 amino acids. Germline V gene lookup returns CDR1 SGHRS and CDR2 YFSETQ. A note on this clonotype: What it binds is unknown.

The source of this sequence is a woman over 75 in good health. Material for sequencing was blood. The V call is TRBV5-1, the J call TRBJ2-1; D may be TRBD2 (6 bases). The J call is doubtful: the DNA matches TRBJ2-7 better. The CDR3 region is CASSWEVQNNEQYF. DNA for the CDR3: TGCGCCAGCAGCTGGGAGGTCCAGAACAATGAGCAGTACTTC.